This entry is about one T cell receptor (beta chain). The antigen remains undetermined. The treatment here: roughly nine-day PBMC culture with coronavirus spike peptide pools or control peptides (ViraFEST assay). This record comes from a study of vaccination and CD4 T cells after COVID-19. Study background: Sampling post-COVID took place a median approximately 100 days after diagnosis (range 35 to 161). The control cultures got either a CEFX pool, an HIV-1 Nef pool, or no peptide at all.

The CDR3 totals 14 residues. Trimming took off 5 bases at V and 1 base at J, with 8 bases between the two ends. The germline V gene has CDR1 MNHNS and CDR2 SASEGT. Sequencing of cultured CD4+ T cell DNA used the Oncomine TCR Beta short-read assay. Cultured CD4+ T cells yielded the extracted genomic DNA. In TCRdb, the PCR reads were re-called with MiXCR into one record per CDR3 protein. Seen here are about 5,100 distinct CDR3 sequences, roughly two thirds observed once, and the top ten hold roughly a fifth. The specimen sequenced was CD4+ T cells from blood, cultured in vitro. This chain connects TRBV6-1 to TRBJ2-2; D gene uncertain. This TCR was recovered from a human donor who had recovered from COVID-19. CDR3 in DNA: TGTGCCAGCAGTACGAACAAGAACACCGGGGAGCTGTTTTTT. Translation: CASSTNKNTGELFF.